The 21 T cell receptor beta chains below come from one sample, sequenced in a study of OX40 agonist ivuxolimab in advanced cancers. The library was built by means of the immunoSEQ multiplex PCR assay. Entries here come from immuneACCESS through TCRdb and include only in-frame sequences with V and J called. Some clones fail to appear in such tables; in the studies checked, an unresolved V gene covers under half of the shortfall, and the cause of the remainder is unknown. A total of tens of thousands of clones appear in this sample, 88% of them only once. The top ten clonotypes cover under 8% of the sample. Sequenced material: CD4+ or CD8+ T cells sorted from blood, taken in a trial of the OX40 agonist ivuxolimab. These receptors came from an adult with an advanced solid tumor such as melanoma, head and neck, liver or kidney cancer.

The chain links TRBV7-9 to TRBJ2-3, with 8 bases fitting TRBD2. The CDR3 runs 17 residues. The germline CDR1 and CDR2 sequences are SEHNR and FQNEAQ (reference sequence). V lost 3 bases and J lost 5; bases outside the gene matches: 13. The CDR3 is CASSFGALSGKGDTQYF. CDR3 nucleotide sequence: TGTGCCAGCAGCTTTGGGGCCCTTAGCGGGAAGGGAGATACGCAGTATTTT.

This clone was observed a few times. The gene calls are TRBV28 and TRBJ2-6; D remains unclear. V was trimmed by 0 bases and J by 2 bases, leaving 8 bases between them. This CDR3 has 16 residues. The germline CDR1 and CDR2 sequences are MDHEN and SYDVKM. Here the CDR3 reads CASSLWAVPGANVLTF. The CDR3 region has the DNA TGTGCCAGCAGTTTATGGGCCGTGCCTGGGGCCAACGTCCTGACTTTC.

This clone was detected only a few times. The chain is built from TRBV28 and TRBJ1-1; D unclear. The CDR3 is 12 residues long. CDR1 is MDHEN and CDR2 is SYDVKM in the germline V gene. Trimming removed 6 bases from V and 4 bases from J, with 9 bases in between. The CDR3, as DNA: TGTGCCAGCAGCCTGAGTGTCACTGAAGCTTTCTTT. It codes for CASSLSVTEAFF.

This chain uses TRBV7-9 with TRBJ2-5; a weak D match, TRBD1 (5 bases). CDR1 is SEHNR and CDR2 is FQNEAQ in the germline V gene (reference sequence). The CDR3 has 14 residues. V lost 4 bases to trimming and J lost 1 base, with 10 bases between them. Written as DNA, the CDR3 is TGTGCCAGCAGCTCGCAGGGTCCCCAAGAGACCCAGTACTTC. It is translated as CASSSQGPQETQYF.

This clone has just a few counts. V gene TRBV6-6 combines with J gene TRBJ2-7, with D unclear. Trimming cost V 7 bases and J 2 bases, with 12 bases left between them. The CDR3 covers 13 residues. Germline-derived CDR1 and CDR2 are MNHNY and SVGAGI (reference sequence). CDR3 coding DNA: TGTGCCAGCAATAGGGTGAGGACCTACGAGCAGTACTTC. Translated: CASNRVRTYEQYF.

CDR3 bases: TGTGCCAGCAGTGTTCCCCCGATCAGGGCTACGCAGTATTTT. Translating it yields CASSVPPIRATQYF. This chain connects TRBV2 to TRBJ2-3, with D possibly being TRBD1 (5 bases). The CDR3 extends over 14 amino acids. CDR1 is SNHLY and CDR2 is FYNNEI in the germline V gene. Trimming took 4 bases from V and 8 from J, leaving 16 bases between them.

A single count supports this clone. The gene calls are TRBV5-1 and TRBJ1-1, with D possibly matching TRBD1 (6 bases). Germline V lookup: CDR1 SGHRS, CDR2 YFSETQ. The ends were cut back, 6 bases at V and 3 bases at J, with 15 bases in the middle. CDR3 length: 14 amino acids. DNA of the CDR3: TGCGCCAGCAAGGTATCGGGGGCCGACACTGAAGCTTTCTTT. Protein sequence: CASKVSGADTEAFF. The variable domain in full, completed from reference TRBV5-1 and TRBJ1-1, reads KAGVTQTPRYLIKTRGQQVTLSCSPISGHRSVSWYQQTPGQGLQFLFEYFSETQRNKGNFPGRFSGRQFSNSRSEMNVSTLELGDSALYLCASKVSGADTEAFFGQGTRLTVV.

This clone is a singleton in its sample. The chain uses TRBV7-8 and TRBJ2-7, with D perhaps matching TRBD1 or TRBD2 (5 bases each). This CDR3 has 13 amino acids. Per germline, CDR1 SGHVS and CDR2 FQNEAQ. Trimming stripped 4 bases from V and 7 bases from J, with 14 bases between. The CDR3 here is CASSSTTGGEQYF. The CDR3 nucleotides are TGTGCCAGCAGCTCGACTACAGGCGGGGAGCAGTACTTC.

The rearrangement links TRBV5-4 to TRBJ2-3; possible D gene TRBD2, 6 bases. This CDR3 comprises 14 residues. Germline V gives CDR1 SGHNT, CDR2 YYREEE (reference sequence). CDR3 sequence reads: CAARRGGNTDTQYF. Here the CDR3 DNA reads TGTGCAGCACGAAGAGGCGGGAACACAGATACGCAGTATTTT.

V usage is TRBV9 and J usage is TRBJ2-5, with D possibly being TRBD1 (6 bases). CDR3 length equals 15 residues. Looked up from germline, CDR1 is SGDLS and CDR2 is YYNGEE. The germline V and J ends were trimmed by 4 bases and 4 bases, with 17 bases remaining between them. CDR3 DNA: TGTGCCAGCAGCCTAGGGTCGGACAGAGGAGAGACCCAGTACTTC. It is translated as CASSLGSDRGETQYF.

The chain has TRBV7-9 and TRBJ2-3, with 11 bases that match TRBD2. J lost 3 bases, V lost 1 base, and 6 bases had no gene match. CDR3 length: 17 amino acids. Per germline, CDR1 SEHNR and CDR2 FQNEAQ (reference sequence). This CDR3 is CASSLGLAGGLTDTQYF. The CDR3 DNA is TGTGCCAGCAGCTTAGGGCTAGCGGGAGGTCTTACAGATACGCAGTATTTT.

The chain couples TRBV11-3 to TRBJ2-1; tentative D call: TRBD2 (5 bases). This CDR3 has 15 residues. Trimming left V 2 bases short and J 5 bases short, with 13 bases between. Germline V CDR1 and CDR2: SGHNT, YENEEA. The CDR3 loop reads CASSLSRTGNNEQFF. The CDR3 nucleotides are TGTGCCAGCAGCTTATCTCGGACTGGGAACAATGAGCAGTTCTTC.

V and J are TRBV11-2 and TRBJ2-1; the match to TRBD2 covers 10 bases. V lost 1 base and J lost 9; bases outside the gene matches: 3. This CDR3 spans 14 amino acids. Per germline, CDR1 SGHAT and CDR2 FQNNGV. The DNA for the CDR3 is TGTGCCAGCAGCTTAGTGCCTAGCGGGAGTGAGCAGTTCTTC. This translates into CASSLVPSGSEQFF.

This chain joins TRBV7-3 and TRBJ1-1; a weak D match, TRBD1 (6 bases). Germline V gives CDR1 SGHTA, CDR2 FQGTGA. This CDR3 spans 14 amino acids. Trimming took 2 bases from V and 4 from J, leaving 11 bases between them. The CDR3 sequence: CASSLYEGGTEAFF. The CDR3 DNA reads TGTGCCAGCAGCTTATATGAGGGGGGCACTGAAGCTTTCTTT.

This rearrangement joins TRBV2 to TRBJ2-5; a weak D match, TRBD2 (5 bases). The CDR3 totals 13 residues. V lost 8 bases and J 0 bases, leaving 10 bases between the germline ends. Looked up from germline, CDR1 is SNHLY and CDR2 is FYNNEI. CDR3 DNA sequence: TGTGCCAGCTTGGACGGGGACCAAGAGACCCAGTACTTC. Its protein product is CASLDGDQETQYF.

CDR3 nucleotides: TGTGCCAGCAGTGAACTGGCCAGGTTGCAGTACTTC. Residues: CASSELARLQYF. The chain is built from TRBV28 and TRBJ2-7; D not resolved. The germline CDR1 and CDR2 sequences are MDHEN and SYDVKM. V was pared by 5 bases and J by 9 bases, with 14 bases between. The CDR3 runs 12 residues. Full variable domain (rest looked up from reference TRBV28 and TRBJ2-7): DVKVTQSSRYLVKRTGEKVFLECVQDMDHENMFWYRQDPGLGLRLIYFSYDVKMKEKGDIPEGYSVSREKKERFSLILESASTNQTSMYLCASSELARLQYFGPGTRLTVT.

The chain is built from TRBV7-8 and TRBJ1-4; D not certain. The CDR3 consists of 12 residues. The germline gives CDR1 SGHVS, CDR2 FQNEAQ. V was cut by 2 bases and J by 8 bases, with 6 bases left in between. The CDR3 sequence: CASSLTVEKLFF. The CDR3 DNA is TGTGCCAGCAGCTTAACAGTGGAAAAACTGTTTTTT.

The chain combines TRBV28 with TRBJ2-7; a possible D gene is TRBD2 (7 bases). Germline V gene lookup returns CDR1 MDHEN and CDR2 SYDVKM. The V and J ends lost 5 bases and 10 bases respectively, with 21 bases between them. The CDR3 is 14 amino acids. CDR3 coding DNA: TGTGCCAGCAGTCCGGCGGGGGCGACGGAGTTACAGTACTTC. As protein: CASSPAGATELQYF.

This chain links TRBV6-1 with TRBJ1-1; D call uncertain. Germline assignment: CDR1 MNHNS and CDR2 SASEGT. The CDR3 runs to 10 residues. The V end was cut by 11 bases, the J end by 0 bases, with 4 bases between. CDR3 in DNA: TGTGCCCTCTTGAACACTGAAGCTTTCTTT. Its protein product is CALLNTEAFF.

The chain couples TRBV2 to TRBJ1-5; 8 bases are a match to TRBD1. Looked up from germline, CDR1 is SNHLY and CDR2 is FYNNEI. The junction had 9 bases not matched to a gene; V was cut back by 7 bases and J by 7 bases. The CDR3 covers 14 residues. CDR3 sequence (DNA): TGTGCCAGCACCGGGCAGGGGGCTAAACAGCCCCAGCATTTT. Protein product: CASTGQGAKQPQHF.

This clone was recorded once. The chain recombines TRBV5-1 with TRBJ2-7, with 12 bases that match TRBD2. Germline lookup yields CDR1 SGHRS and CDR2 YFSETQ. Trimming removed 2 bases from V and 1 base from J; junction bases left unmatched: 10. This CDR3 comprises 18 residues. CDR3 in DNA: TGCGCCAGCAGCTTTTCTAGCGGGAGGGCCCTAAATTCCTACGAGCAGTACTTC. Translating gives CASSFSSGRALNSYEQYF.